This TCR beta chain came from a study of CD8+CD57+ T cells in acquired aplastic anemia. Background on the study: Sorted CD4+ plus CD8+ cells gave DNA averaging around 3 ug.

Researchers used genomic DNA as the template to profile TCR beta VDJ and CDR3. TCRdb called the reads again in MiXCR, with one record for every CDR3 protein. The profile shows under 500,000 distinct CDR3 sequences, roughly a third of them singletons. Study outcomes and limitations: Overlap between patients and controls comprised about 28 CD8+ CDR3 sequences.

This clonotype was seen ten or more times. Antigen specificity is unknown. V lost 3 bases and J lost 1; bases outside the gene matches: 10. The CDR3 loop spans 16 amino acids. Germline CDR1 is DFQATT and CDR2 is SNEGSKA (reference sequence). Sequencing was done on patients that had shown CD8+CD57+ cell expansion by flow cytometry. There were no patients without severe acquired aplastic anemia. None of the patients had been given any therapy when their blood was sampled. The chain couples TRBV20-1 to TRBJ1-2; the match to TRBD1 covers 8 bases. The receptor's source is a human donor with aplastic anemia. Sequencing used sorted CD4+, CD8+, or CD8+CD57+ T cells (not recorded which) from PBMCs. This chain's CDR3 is CSASLQGGRGNYGYTF. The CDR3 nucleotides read TGCAGTGCTAGTCTACAGGGGGGTAGGGGTAACTATGGCTACACCTTC.